The 28 T cell receptor beta chains below were found in one sample sequenced in a study of blood T cell repertoires in COVID-19. TCRdb's table, derived via immunoSEQ multiplex PCR, lists solely in-frame clones and lacks some. The table includes approximately 180,000 clones, roughly 87% detected once. Source material: peripheral blood. Receptor source: a man between 60 and 75 years old with active or convalescent COVID-19.

This chain links TRBV2 with TRBJ2-6; D possibly corresponds to TRBD1 (6 bases). Germline CDR1 reads SNHLY; CDR2 reads FYNNEI. CDR3 length: 18 amino acids. Trimming removed 5 bases from V and 10 bases from J, with 27 bases in between. The CDR3 nucleotides read TGTGCCAGCAGTCCAGGAGGCGGGCCGGGACACCCAATTAACGTCCTGACTTTC. It is translated as CASSPGGGPGHPINVLTF.

The rearrangement links TRBV10-3 to TRBJ1-4; 7 bases are a match to TRBD1. J lost 7 bases, V lost 3 bases, and 8 bases had no gene match. This CDR3 region has 15 residues. Germline loops: CDR1 ENHRY, CDR2 SYGVKD. CDR3 coding DNA: TGTGCCATCAGTGACATCAGGGGGAGTGGTGAAAAACTGTTTTTT. This gives the protein CAISDIRGSGEKLFF.

The chain joins TRBV2 to TRBJ1-1; maybe TRBD1 (5 bases). V was trimmed by 11 bases and J by 5 bases, leaving 18 bases between them. This CDR3 spans 13 amino acids. Germline assignment: CDR1 SNHLY and CDR2 FYNNEI. This CDR3 is CASEGRAETEAFF. The CDR3, as DNA: TGTGCCTCGGAGGGGAGGGCTGAGACTGAAGCTTTCTTT.

The chain couples TRBV5-1 to TRBJ2-1, with 10 bases fitting TRBD1. Germline CDR1 reads SGHRS; CDR2 reads YFSETQ. This CDR3 region has 16 residues. V was pared by 4 bases and J by 3 bases, with 7 bases of the junction left unmatched. The CDR3 DNA follows: TGCGCCAGCAGCCCTAATGGACAGGGGGGCTACAATGAGCAGTTCTTC. It translates to CASSPNGQGGYNEQFF.

The chain joins TRBV7-9 to TRBJ2-5; maybe TRBD2 (6 bases). The germline V and J ends were trimmed by 5 bases and 1 base, with 14 bases remaining between them. This CDR3 comprises 15 residues. The V gene's germline CDR1 is SEHNR and CDR2 FQNEAQ (reference sequence). Here the CDR3 reads CASSEDRTTQETQYF. The CDR3 DNA reads as TGTGCCAGCAGCGAAGATCGGACTACCCAAGAGACCCAGTACTTC. The full variable domain, in which reference TRBV7-9 and TRBJ2-5 provide the parts outside the CDR3, is DTGVSQNPRHKITKRGQNVTFRCDPISEHNRLYWYRQTLGQGPEFLTYFQNEAQLEKSRLLSDRFSAERPKGSFSTLEIQRTEQGDSAMYLCASSEDRTTQETQYFGPGTRLLVL.

This clone has only one observation. The chain combines TRBV5-4 with TRBJ2-7; no definite D call. Germline assignment: CDR1 SGHNT and CDR2 YYREEE (reference sequence). Trimming took 0 bases from V and 2 from J, leaving 6 bases between them. CDR3 size: 13 residues. The CDR3: CASSLADTYEQYF. The CDR3 DNA follows: TGTGCCAGCAGCTTGGCCGACACCTACGAGCAGTACTTC.

The gene calls are TRBV5-6 and TRBJ1-1; D gene unclear. Trimming stripped 0 bases from V and 1 base from J, with 10 bases between. CDR3 length: 15 residues. Germline-derived CDR1 and CDR2 are SGHDT and YYEEEE. CDR3 in amino acids: CASSLVGGRNTEAFF. DNA for the CDR3: TGTGCCAGCAGCTTGGTTGGTGGGCGGAACACTGAAGCTTTCTTT.

This clone was counted a single time. The genes are TRBV3-1 (or the pseudogene TRBV3-2) and TRBJ1-2; TRBD1 is a possible D gene (5 bases). CDR1 LGHDT and CDR2 YNNKEL come from the germline V gene (reference sequence). The CDR3 sequence is 15 residues long. V lost 0 bases, J lost 4 bases, and 12 bases lay in between. The CDR3 reads CASSQEIRTSYGYTF. CDR3 DNA sequence: TGTGCCAGCAGCCAAGAGATTCGGACAAGCTATGGCTACACCTTC.

The V call is TRBV2, the J call TRBJ2-3; 10 bases map to TRBD2. V gave up 3 bases and J gave up 3 bases; unmatched junction bases: 6. Germline V gene data show CDR1 as SNHLY and CDR2 as FYNNEI. The CDR3 is 16 amino acids. CDR3 coding DNA: TGTGCCAGCAGTGATCAGCGGGGGGGCCAAACAGATACGCAGTATTTT. This translates into CASSDQRGGQTDTQYF.

As DNA, the CDR3 is TGTGCCAGCAGTCCGGGACAGGTTTATGGCTACACCTTC. Encoded protein: CASSPGQVYGYTF. The chain carries TRBV6-5 and TRBJ1-2; 8 bases are a match to TRBD1. The CDR3 has 13 amino acids. Germline-derived CDR1 and CDR2 are MNHEY and SVGAGI. V was pared by 5 bases and J by 5 bases, with 4 bases of the junction left unmatched.

The chain links TRBV5-5 to TRBJ1-3, with D possibly being TRBD1 (5 bases). CDR3 length: 15 residues. Germline V gene data show CDR1 as SGHKS and CDR2 as YYEKEE (reference sequence). V lost 4 bases, J lost 3 bases, and 14 bases lay in between. This CDR3 reads CASSPSGGYGNTIYF. DNA for the CDR3: TGTGCCAGCAGCCCCTCGGGGGGATATGGAAACACCATATATTTT.

The chain couples TRBV5-1 to TRBJ2-3; D call uncertain. Trimming removed 0 bases from V and 4 bases from J, with 9 bases in between. CDR3 length equals 14 residues. The germline V gene encodes CDR1 SGHRS and CDR2 YFSETQ. CDR3 DNA: TGCGCCAGCAGCTTGGTGCCGGGTTCAGATACGCAGTATTTT. Its translation: CASSLVPGSDTQYF.

CDR3 sequence: CASSPRGLGSGAEAFF. The CDR3, as DNA: TGTGCCAGCTCACCACGGGGGTTGGGATCAGGGGCTGAAGCTTTCTTT. V gene TRBV18 combines with J gene TRBJ1-1; tentatively, D is TRBD1 (6 bases). The germline CDR1 and CDR2 sequences are KGHSH and LQKENI. The CDR3 spans 16 residues. V lost 1 base, J lost 6 bases, and 18 bases lay in between.

V is TRBV4-1 and J is TRBJ2-1; D uncertain. The V gene lost 1 base and the J gene lost 10 bases, with 8 bases spanning the gap. The germline CDR1 and CDR2 sequences are MGHRA and YSYEKL. The CDR3 runs 12 residues. The CDR3 is CASSQVFAEQFF. The CDR3 region has the DNA TGCGCCAGCAGCCAAGTCTTCGCGGAGCAGTTCTTC.

Here the CDR3 reads CASSPDRGVAFF. The DNA of the CDR3 is TGTGCCAGCAGCCCGGACAGGGGTGTAGCTTTCTTT. The chain uses TRBV2 and TRBJ1-1; 9 bases are a match to TRBD1. V lost 6 bases to trimming and J lost 10 bases; unmatched junction nucleotides: 6. Germline V gene lookup returns CDR1 SNHLY and CDR2 FYNNEI. The CDR3 length is 12 residues. The full variable domain, its missing parts supplied by reference TRBV2 and TRBJ1-1, is EPEVTQTPSHQVTQMGQEVILRCVPISNHLYFYWYRQILGQKVEFLVSFYNNEISEKSEIFDDQFSVERPDGSNFTLKIRSTKLEDSAMYFCASSPDRGVAFFGQGTRLTVV.

In regard to this clone: The identical CDR3 is also encoded by other nucleotide sequences in the sample. The chain carries TRBV6-5 and TRBJ1-1, with 7 bases fitting TRBD1. CDR1 MNHEY and CDR2 SVGAGI come from the germline V gene. The ends lost 5 bases at V and 4 bases at J; junction bases unmatched: 4. The CDR3 runs 13 residues. CDR3 region: CASSPPGGTEAFF. Here the CDR3 DNA reads TGTGCCAGCAGTCCCCCAGGGGGCACTGAAGCTTTCTTT.

This clone was recorded only once. The chain uses TRBV9 and TRBJ2-3; possible D gene TRBD1, 5 bases. Trimming removed 3 bases from V and 3 bases from J, with 14 bases in between. CDR1 is SGDLS and CDR2 is YYNGEE in the germline V gene. This CDR3 is built from 15 residues. The CDR3 sequence is CASSEQVLGTDTQYF. In DNA, the CDR3 is TGTGCCAGCAGCGAACAGGTATTAGGGACAGATACGCAGTATTTT.

The rearrangement links TRBV5-1 to TRBJ1-4; 7 positions agree with TRBD1. CDR1 is SGHRS, CDR2 YFSETQ, per germline. CDR3 length equals 13 residues. The trim removed 7 bases at V and 2 bases at J, leaving 2 bases unmatched. The CDR3 DNA follows: TGCGCCAGCCAGACAGGGACTAATGAAAAACTGTTTTTT. Translation gives CASQTGTNEKLFF.

The genes are TRBV10-1 and TRBJ2-5, with 9 bases fitting TRBD1. Germline V gives CDR1 WNHNN, CDR2 SYGVQD (reference sequence). The CDR3 consists of 16 residues. The V segment lost 0 bases and the J segment 5 bases; nucleotides outside the gene matches: 7. CDR3 nucleotides: TGCGCCAGCAGTGAGTCAAAGACAGGGGGTATGGAGACCCAGTACTTC. Its translation is CASSESKTGGMETQYF.

V gene TRBV20-1 combines with J gene TRBJ2-2; 7 nucleotides agree with TRBD1. In germline, CDR1 is DFQATT, CDR2 SNEGSKA (reference sequence). The CDR3 consists of 14 residues. The junction had 3 bases not matched to a gene; V was cut back by 3 bases and J by 2 bases. The CDR3 is CSASQGVNTGELFF. For the CDR3, the DNA is TGCAGTGCTAGTCAGGGGGTAAACACCGGGGAGCTGTTTTTT.

The chain employs TRBV29-1 and TRBJ1-3, with D tentatively TRBD1 (6 bases). This CDR3 spans 13 amino acids. The V end lost 4 bases, the J end lost 0 bases, and 7 bases lay between the germline ends. Germline V gene sequence: CDR1 SQVTM, CDR2 ANQGSEA. CDR3 in DNA: TGCAGCGTTGGGGACAACTCTGGAAACACCATATATTTT. This sequence encodes CSVGDNSGNTIYF.

The count of this clone is one. The chain employs TRBV10-3 and TRBJ2-3; TRBD2 matches at 10 bases. The V and J ends lost 4 bases and 0 bases, in that order; junction bases with no gene match: 1. Germline values: CDR1 ENHRY, CDR2 SYGVKD. The CDR3 is 15 residues long. The DNA of the CDR3 is TGTGCCATCAGTGGTAGCGGGGGGAGCACAGATACGCAGTATTTT. Residues: CAISGSGGSTDTQYF.

This sequence joins TRBV6-1 and TRBJ1-1; D might be TRBD1 (6 bases). The germline V and J ends were trimmed by 1 base and 9 bases, with 24 bases remaining between them. The CDR3 covers 17 residues. CDR1 is MNHNS, CDR2 SASEGT, per germline. The chain's CDR3 is CASSEVWGGRKGTQAFF. As DNA, the CDR3 is TGTGCCAGCAGTGAAGTCTGGGGGGGCAGAAAGGGTACACAAGCTTTCTTT.

This clone appeared a few times. The chain joins TRBV4-2 to TRBJ2-7; 14 nucleotides agree with TRBD2. The germline V gene has CDR1 LGHNA and CDR2 YNFKEQ. This CDR3 is built from 18 residues. Trimming cost V 0 bases and J 3 bases; bases outside gene matches: 7. The CDR3 nucleotides are TGTGCCAGCAGCCAAGAAGGGACTAGCGGGGGCCAACGCTACGAGCAGTACTTC. Protein product: CASSQEGTSGGQRYEQYF.

The CDR3 is CASSLGGLNTGELFF. The CDR3 nucleotides are TGCGCCAGCAGCTTGGGCGGGCTTAACACCGGGGAGCTGTTTTTT. This chain uses TRBV5-1 with TRBJ2-2; D is possibly TRBD2 (5 bases). Trimming removed 0 bases at V and 2 bases at J, with 8 bases between. The CDR3 is 15 residues long. The germline V gene has CDR1 SGHRS and CDR2 YFSETQ.

The chain uses TRBV2 and TRBJ1-4; weak D call: TRBD1 (5 bases). Germline values: CDR1 SNHLY, CDR2 FYNNEI. The CDR3 covers 15 residues. V was cut by 4 bases and J by 7 bases, with 16 bases left in between. The CDR3 spells CASSGGGAGSEKLFF. The CDR3 DNA is TGTGCCAGCAGTGGGGGAGGGGCCGGGTCTGAAAAACTGTTTTTT.

This sequence joins TRBV5-5 and TRBJ1-2, with TRBD1 matching over 8 bases. The V and J ends lost 4 bases and 2 bases, in that order; junction bases with no gene match: 4. Germline V lookup: CDR1 SGHKS, CDR2 YYEKEE (reference sequence). The CDR3 is made up of 14 amino acids. The CDR3 coding sequence is TGTGCCAGCAGCCGCGGACAGGGAAACTATGGCTACACCTTC. Protein sequence: CASSRGQGNYGYTF.

This chain links TRBV19 with TRBJ1-5; 9 bases agree with TRBD1. CDR1 is LNHDA and CDR2 is SQIVND in the germline V gene (reference sequence). The ends lost 7 bases at V and 6 bases at J; junction bases unmatched: 7. The CDR3 sequence is 14 residues long. The CDR3 here is CASNLGTGRQPQHF. The CDR3 nucleotides are TGTGCCAGTAACCTTGGGACAGGGCGTCAGCCCCAGCATTTT.